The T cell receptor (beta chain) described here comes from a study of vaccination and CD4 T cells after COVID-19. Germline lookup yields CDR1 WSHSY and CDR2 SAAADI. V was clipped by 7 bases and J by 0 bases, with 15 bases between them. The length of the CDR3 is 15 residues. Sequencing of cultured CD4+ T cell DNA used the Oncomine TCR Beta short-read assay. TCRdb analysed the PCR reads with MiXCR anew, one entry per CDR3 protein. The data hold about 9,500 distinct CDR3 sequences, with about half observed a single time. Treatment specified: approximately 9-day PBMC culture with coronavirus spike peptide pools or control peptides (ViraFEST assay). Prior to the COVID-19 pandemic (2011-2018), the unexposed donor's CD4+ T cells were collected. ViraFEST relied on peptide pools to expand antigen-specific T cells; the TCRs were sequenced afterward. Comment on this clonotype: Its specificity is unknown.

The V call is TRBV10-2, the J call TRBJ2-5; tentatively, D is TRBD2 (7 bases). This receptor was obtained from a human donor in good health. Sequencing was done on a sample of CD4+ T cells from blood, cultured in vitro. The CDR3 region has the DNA TGCGCCAGCACGGGAGAGGGGGGGGACCAAGAGACCCAGTACTTC. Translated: CASTGEGGDQETQYF.